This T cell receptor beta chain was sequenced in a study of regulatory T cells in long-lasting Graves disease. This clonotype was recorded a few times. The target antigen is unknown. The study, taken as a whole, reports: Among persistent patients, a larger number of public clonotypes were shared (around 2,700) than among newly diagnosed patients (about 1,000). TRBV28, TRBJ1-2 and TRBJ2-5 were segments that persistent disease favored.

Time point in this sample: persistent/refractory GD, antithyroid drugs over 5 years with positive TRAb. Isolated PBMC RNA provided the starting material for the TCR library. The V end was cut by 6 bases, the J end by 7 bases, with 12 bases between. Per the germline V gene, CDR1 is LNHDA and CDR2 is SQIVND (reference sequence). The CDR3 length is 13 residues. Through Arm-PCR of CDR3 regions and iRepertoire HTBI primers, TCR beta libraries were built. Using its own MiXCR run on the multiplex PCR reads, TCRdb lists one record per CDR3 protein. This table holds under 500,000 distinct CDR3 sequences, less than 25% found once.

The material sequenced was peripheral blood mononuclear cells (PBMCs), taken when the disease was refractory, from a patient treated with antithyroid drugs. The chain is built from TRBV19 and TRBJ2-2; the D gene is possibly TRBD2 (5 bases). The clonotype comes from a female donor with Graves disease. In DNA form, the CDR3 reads TGTGCCAGTAGGAGAGGGTTAGGCGGGGAGCTGTTTTTT. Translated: CASRRGLGGELFF.